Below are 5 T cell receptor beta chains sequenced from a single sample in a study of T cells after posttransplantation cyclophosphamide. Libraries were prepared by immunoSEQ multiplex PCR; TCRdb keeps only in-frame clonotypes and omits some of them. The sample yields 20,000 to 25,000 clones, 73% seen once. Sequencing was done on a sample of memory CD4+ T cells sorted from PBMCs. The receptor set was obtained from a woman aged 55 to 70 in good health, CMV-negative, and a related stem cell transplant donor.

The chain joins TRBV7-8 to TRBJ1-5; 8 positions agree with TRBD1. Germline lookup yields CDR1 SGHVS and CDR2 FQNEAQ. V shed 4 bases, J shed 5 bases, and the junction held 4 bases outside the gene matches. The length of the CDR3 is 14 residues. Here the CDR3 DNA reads TGTGCCAGCAGCTCCGGGACAGGATATCAGCCCCAGCATTTT. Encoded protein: CASSSGTGYQPQHF.

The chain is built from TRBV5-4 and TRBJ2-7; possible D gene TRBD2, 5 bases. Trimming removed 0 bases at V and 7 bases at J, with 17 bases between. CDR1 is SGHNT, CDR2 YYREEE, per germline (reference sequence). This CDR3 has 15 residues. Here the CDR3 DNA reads TGTGCCAGCAGCTTGGAGTCGGACTCCCTAGGGGAGCAGTACTTC. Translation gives CASSLESDSLGEQYF.

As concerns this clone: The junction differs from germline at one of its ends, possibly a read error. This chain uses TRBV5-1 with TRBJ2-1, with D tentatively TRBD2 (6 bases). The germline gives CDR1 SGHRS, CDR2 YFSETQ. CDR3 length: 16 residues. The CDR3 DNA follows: TGCGCCAGCAGCTTGGACGGGAGCCTCTCCTACAATGGGCAGTTCTTC. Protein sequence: CASSLDGSLSYNGQFF.

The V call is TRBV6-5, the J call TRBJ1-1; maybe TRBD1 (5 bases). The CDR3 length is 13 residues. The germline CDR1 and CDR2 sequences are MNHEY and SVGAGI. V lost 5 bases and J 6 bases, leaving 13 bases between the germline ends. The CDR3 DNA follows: TGTGCCAGCAGTCCTGACAGAGGCGCTGAAGCTTTCTTT. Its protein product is CASSPDRGAEAFF.

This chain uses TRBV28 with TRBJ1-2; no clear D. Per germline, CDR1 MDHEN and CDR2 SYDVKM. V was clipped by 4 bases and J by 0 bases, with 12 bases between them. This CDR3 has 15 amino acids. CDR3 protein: CASSSLGSANYGYTF. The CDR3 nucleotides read TGTGCCAGCAGTTCCCTCGGGAGTGCTAACTATGGCTACACCTTC.